The T cell receptor beta chain described here comes from a study of human T cells and chemical hapten exposure. This clonotype was observed at least ten times. Time point noted: patch test 3, about 24 weeks after DPC sensitization. Treatment reported: therapeutic diphenylcyclopropenone sensitization with weekly scalp DPC. V lost 2 bases, J lost 2 bases, and 4 bases lay in between. This CDR3 is 13 amino acids long. The germline gives CDR1 MGHDK, CDR2 SYGVNS. TCRdb recomputed calls from the RACE reads with MiXCR, one row per CDR3 protein. The sample consists of around 70,000 distinct CDR3 sequences, around 10% of them appearing once.

This chain links TRBV25-1 with TRBJ1-5; D remains ambiguous. Specimen: whole blood, collected in connection with sensitization to the hapten diphenylcyclopropenone (DPC). The receptor was derived from a woman in her forties or fifties with alopecia areata. Some clones in this sample may be carry-over from other donors' samples. The CDR3: CASSEVGNQPQHF. For the CDR3, the DNA is TGTGCCAGCAGTGAAGTGGGCAATCAGCCCCAGCATTTT.